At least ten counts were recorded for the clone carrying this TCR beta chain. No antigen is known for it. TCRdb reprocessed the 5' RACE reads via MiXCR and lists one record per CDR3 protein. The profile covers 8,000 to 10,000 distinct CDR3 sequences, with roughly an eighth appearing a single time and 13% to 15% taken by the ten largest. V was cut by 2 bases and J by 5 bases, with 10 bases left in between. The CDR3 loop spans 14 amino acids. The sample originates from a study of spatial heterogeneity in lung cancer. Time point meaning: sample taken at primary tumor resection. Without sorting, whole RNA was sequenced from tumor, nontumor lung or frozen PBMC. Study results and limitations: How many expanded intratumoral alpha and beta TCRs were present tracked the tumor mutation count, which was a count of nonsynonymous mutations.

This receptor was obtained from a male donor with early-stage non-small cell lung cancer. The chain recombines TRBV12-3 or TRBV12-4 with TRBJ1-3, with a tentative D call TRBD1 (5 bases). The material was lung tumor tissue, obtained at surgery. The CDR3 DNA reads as TGTGCCAGCAGTTTACGGACATTGCGAAACACCATATATTTT. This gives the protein CASSLRTLRNTIYF.